This T cell receptor beta chain was captured by sequencing in a study of T cells after yellow fever vaccination. Study background: Low-cell-number fractions were prepared with SMART-Seq v4 Ultra Low Input. Broader study findings: After the booster, 96% of CD4 and approximately 87% of CD8 primary-response clones were re-detected.

Of note for this clonotype: What it binds is unknown.

The CDR3 consists of 13 residues. The V gene's germline CDR1 is GTSNPN and CDR2 SVGIG (reference sequence). V gave up 5 bases and J gave up 4 bases, with 12 bases separating them. TCRdb independently ran MiXCR on the 5' RACE reads; one entry per CDR3 protein. The sample yields under 600,000 distinct CDR3 sequences, just over 20% seen once. The chain joins TRBV30 to TRBJ1-5; no firm D call. Here the sequenced sample was PBMCs, taken less than 25 days after the first yellow fever vaccination. The receptor comes from a man between 18 and 35 years old who received the YFV17D yellow fever vaccine. CDR3 in amino acids: CAWGETGNQPQHF. The CDR3 coding sequence is TGTGCCTGGGGAGAGACGGGGAATCAGCCCCAGCATTTT.